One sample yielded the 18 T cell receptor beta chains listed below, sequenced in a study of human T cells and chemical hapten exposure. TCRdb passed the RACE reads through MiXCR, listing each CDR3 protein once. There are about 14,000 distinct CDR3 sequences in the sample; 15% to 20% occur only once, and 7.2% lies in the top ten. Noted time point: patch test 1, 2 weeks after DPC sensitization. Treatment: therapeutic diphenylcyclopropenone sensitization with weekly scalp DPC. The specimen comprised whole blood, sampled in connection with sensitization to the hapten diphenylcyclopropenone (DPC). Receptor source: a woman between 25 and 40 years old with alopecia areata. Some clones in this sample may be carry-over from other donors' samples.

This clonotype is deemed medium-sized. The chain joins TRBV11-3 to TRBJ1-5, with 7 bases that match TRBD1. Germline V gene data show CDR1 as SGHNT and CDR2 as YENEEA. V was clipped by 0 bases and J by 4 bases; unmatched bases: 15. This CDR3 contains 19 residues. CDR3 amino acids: CASSLDLSTGDVPNQPQHF. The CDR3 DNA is TGTGCCAGCAGCTTAGATCTGAGCACAGGGGATGTGCCAAATCAGCCCCAGCATTTT.

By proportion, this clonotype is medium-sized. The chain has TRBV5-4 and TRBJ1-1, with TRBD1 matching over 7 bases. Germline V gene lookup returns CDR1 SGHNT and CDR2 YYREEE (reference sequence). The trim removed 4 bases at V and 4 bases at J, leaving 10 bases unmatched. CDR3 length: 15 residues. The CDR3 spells CASSTLGQAGTEAFF. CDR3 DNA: TGTGCCAGCAGCACTCTTGGACAGGCGGGCACTGAAGCTTTCTTT. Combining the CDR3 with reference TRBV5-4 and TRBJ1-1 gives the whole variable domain ETGVTQSPTHLIKTRGQQVTLRCSSQSGHNTVSWYQQALGQGPQFIFQYYREEENGRGNFPPRFSGLQFPNYSSELNVNALELDDSALYLCASSTLGQAGTEAFFGQGTRLTVV.

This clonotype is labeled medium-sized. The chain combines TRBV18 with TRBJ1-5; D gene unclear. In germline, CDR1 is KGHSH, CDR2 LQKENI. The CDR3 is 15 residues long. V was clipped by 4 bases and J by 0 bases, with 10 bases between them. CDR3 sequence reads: CASSRRIDSNQPQHF. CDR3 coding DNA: TGTGCCAGCTCACGTAGGATTGATAGCAATCAGCCCCAGCATTTT.

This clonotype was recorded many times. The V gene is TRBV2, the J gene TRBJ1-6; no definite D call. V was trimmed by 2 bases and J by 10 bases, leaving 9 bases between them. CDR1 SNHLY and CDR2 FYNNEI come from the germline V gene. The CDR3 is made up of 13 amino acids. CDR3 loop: CASSEQSSSPLHF. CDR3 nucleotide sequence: TGTGCCAGCAGTGAACAGTCATCATCACCCCTCCACTTT.

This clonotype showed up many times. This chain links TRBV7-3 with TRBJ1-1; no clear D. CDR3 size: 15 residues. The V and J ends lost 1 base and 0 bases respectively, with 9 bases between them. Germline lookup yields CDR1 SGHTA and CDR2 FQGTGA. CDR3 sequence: CASSLNPGLNTEAFF. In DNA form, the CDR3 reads TGTGCCAGCAGCTTAAATCCGGGTTTGAACACTGAAGCTTTCTTT.

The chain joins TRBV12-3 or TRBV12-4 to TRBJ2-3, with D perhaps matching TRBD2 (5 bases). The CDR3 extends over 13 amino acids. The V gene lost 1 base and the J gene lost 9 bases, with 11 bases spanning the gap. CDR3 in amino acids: CASSLVGVGTQYF. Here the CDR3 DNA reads TGTGCCAGCAGTTTAGTCGGGGTCGGGACGCAGTATTTT.

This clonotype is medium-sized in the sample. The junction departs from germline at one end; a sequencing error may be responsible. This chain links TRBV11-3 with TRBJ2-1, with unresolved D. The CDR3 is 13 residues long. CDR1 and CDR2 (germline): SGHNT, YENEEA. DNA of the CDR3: TGTGCCAGCAGCGTAGAATTTAGGAATGAGCAGTTCTTC. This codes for CASSVEFRNEQFF.

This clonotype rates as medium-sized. CDR3 coding DNA: TGCGCCAGCAGTTCTAGCGGGAGGGGGTGGAATGAGCAGTTCTTC. This gives the protein CASSSSGRGWNEQFF. V is TRBV4-1 and J is TRBJ2-1; 12 bases fit TRBD2. V shed 6 bases, J shed 7 bases, and the junction held 7 bases outside the gene matches. The CDR3 covers 15 residues. CDR1 and CDR2 from the germline V gene are MGHRA and YSYEKL.

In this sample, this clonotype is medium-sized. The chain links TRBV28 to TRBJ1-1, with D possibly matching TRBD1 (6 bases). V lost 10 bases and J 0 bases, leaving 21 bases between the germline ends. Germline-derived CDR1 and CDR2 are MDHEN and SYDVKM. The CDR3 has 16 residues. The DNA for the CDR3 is TGTGCCACGCTCCGGGGGCCCGGAGTGATGAACACTGAAGCTTTCTTT. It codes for CATLRGPGVMNTEAFF.

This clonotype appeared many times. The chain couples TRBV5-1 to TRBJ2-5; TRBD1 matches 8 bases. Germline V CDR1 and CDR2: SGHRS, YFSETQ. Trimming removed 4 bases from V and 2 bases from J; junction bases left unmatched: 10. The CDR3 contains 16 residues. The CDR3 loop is CASSPGDRNPQETQYF. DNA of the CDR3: TGCGCCAGCAGCCCAGGGGACAGGAATCCTCAAGAGACCCAGTACTTC.

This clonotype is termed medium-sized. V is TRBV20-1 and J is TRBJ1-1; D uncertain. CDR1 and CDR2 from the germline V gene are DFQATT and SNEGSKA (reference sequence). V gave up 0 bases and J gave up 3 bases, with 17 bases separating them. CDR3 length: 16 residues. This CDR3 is CSARDLTGRWDTEAFF. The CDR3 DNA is TGCAGTGCTAGAGATCTCACCGGGCGGTGGGACACTGAAGCTTTCTTT.

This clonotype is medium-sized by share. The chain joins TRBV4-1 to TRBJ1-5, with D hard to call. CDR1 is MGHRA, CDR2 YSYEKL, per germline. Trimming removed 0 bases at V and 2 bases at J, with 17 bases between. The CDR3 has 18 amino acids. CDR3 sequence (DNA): TGCGCCAGCAGCCAAGATTTGGTAGGTCGTTTCGGCAATCAGCCCCAGCATTTT. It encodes CASSQDLVGRFGNQPQHF.

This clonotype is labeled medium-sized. CDR3 in DNA: TGTGCCAGCAGCCAATACCCGAGCTCCTATAATTCACCCCTCCACTTT. This gives the protein CASSQYPSSYNSPLHF. The chain uses TRBV3-1 and TRBJ1-6, with D hard to call. The CDR3 is 16 residues long. Germline V CDR1 and CDR2: LGHDT, YNNKEL (reference sequence). Trimming pared 2 bases from V and 0 bases from J, leaving 8 bases between.

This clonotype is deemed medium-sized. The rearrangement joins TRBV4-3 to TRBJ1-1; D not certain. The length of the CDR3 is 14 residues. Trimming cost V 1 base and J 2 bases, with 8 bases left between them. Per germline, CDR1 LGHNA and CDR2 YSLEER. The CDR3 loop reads CASSQVGGNTEAFF. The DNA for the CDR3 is TGCGCCAGCAGCCAAGTCGGAGGTAACACTGAAGCTTTCTTT.

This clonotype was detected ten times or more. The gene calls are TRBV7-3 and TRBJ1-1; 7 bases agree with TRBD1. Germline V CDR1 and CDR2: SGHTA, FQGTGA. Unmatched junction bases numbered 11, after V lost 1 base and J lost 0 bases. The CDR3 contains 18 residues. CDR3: CASSLIPSSTGMNTEAFF. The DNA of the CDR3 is TGTGCCAGCAGCTTAATCCCATCCTCGACAGGGATGAACACTGAAGCTTTCTTT.

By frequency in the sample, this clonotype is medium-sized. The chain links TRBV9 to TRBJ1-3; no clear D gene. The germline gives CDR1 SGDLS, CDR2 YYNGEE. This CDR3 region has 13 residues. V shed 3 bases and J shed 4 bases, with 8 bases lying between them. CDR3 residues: CASSENSGNTIYF. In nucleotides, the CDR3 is TGTGCCAGCAGCGAGAATTCCGGAAACACCATATATTTT.

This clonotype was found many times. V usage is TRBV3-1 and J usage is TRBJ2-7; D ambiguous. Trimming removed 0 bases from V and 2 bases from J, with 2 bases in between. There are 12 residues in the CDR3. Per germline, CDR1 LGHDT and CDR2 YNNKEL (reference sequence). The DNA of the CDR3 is TGTGCCAGCAGCCAAGATCCCTACGAGCAGTACTTC. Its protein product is CASSQDPYEQYF.

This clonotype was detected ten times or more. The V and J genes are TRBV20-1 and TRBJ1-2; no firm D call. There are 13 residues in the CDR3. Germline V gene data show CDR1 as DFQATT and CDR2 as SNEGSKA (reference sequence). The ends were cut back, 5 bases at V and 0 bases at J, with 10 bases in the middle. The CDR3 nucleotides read TGCAGTGCTGTTCGTGACGCTAACTATGGCTACACCTTC. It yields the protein CSAVRDANYGYTF.